The clone carrying this T cell receptor (beta chain) was recorded at least ten times. The antigen remains undetermined. This entry is derived from a study of blood T cells in healthy people across ages. Notes on the study in general: PBMC samples, being unsorted, prevented any conclusive comparison of naive and antigen-experienced cells.

Per the germline V gene, CDR1 is SQVTM and CDR2 is ANQGSEA. V shed 6 bases, J shed 5 bases, and the junction held 6 bases outside the gene matches. This CDR3 contains 13 residues. For the second PCR, which ran for roughly 6 to 12 cycles, a sample-barcoded 5' primer and a J-beta primer mix were used. Each cDNA molecule was tagged by a template-switch adaptor that had 12 random nucleotides. Each CDR3 protein gets one entry after TCRdb re-called the 5' RACE reads with MiXCR. Of about 780,000 distinct CDR3 sequences listed, 46% are singletons. The receptor comes from a man older than 75 in good health. This chain connects TRBV29-1 to TRBJ2-5; TRBD2 matches at 10 bases. The sample consisted of blood. This CDR3 is CSVETSGVETQYF. DNA of the CDR3: TGCAGCGTGGAAACTAGCGGGGTTGAGACCCAGTACTTC.